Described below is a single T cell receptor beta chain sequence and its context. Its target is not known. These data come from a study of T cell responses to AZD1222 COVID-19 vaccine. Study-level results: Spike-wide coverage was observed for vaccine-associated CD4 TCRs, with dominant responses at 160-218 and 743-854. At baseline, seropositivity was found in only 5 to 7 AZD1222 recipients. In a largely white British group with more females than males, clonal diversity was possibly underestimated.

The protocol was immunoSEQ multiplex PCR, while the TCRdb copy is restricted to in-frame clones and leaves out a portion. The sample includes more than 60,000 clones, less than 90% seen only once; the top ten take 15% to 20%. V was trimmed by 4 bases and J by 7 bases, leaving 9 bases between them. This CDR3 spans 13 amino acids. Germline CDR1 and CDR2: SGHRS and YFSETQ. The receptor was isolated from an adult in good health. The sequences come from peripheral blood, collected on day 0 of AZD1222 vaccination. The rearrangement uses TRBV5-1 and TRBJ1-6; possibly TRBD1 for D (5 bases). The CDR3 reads CASSEDRNSPLHF. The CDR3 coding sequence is TGCGCCAGCAGCGAAGACAGAAATTCACCCCTCCACTTT.